This T cell receptor (beta chain) originates from a study of T cells after yellow fever vaccination. J lost 1 base, V lost 2 bases, and 8 bases had no gene match. This CDR3 spans 17 amino acids. Germline CDR1 and CDR2: MNHEY and SVGAGI. Via MiXCR, TCRdb re-called the 5' RACE reads, giving one row per CDR3 protein. The table records around 530,000 distinct CDR3 sequences, around 16% of them present only once. This sequence was found in a man between 18 and 29 years old who received the YFV17D yellow fever vaccine. The rearrangement links TRBV6-5 to TRBJ2-3; 8 positions match TRBD2. Source: PBMCs, taken less than 6 days after the first yellow fever vaccination. The CDR3 spells CASSYGARRGGTDTQYF. The CDR3 DNA follows: TGTGCCAGCAGTTACGGGGCGAGGCGGGGGGGCACAGATACGCAGTATTTT.